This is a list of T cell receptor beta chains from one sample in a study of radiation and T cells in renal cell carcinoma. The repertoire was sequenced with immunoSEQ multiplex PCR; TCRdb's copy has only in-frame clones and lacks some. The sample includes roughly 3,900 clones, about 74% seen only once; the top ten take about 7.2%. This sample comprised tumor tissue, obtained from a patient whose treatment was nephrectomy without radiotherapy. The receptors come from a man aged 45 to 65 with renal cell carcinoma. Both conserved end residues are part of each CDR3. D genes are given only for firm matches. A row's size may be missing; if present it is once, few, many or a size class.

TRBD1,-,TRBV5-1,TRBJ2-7,CASSLGDRGRPLSYEQYF,TGCGCCAGCAGCTTGGGGGACAGGGGGCGTCCCCTCTCCTACGAGCAGTACTTC
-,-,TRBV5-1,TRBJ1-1,CASSRGGTDLNTEAFF,TGCGCCAGCAGCCGGGGGGGTACTGATCTGAACACTGAAGCTTTCTTT
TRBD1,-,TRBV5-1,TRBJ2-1,CASSSVPGQLWKFF,TGCGCCAGCAGCTCCGTCCCGGGACAGCTTTGGAAGTTCTTC
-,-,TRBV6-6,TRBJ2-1,CASSYSRVRPYNEQFF,TGTGCCAGCAGTTACTCCCGCGTAAGACCCTACAATGAGCAGTTCTTC
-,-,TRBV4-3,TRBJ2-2,CASSQGLNTGELFF,TGCGCCAGCAGCCAGGGGCTGAACACCGGGGAGCTGTTTTTT
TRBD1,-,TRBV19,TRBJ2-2,CASTSTGGTGELFF,TGTGCCAGTACCTCTACAGGGGGCACCGGGGAGCTGTTTTTT
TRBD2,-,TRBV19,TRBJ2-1,CASSSPWSGAANEQFF,TGTGCCAGTAGTTCCCCCTGGAGCGGGGCGGCCAATGAGCAGTTCTTC
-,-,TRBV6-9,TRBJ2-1,CVSSYSGDSYNEQFF,TGTGTCAGCAGTTATTCAGGGGATTCCTACAATGAGCAGTTCTTC
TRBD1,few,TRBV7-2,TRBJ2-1,CASSRTGTGVYNEQFF,TGTGCCAGCAGCCGCACCGGGACAGGGGTCTACAATGAGCAGTTCTTC
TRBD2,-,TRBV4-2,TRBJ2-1,CASSQDLRSSGSGYEQFF,TGTGCCAGCAGCCAAGATCTAAGGTCTAGCGGGAGTGGTTATGAGCAGTTCTTC
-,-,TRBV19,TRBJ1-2,CASRNLVGGYTF,TGTGCCAGTAGGAACCTCGTCGGTGGCTACACCTTC
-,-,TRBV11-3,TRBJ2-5,CASSPRRGQETQYF,TGTGCCAGCAGCCCGCGACGGGGTCAAGAGACCCAGTACTTC
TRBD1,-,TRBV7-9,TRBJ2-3,CASSLGTGGADTQYF,TGTGCCAGCAGCTTAGGGACAGGGGGCGCAGATACGCAGTATTTT
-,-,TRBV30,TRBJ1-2,CAWSASNYGYTF,TGTGCCTGGAGTGCCAGTAACTATGGCTACACCTTC
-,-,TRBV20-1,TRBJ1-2,CSARVLHGYTF,TGCAGTGCGAGGGTTCTGCATGGCTACACCTTC
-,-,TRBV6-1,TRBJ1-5,CASSGMSRNQPQHF,TGTGCCAGCAGTGGTATGAGTCGCAATCAGCCCCAGCATTTT
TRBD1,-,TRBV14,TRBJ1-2,CASSQGQEPYNYGYTF,TGTGCCAGCAGCCAGGGACAGGAGCCTTATAACTATGGCTACACCTTC
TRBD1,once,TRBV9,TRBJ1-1,CASSRTGGAGTEAFF,TGTGCCAGCAGCCGCACAGGGGGCGCCGGGACTGAAGCTTTCTTT
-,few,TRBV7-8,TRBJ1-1,CASSPATGSTEAFF,TGTGCCAGCAGCCCGGCGACAGGCAGCACTGAAGCTTTCTTT
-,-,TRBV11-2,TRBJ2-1,CASSLARMSSYNEQFF,TGTGCCAGCAGCTTAGCCAGGATGAGCTCCTACAATGAGCAGTTCTTC
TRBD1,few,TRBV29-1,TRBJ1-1,CSSNQGANTEAFF,TGCAGCTCGAACCAGGGGGCGAACACTGAAGCTTTCTTT
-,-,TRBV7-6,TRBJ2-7,CASSSDPYEQYF,TGTGCCAGCAGCTCGGACCCCTACGAGCAGTACTTC
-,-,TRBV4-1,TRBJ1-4,CASSWSRDGEKLFF,TGCGCCAGCAGCTGGAGCAGGGACGGGGAAAAACTGTTTTTT
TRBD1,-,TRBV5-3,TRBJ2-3,CASSSPRTGDSDTQYF,TGTGCCAGCTCTTCCCCCCGGACAGGGGATTCAGATACGCAGTATTTT
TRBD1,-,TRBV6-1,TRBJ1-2,CASSPDRGDYGYTF,TGTGCCAGCAGTCCTGACAGGGGCGACTATGGCTACACCTTC
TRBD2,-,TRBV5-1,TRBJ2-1,CASRAGGNNEQFF,TGCGCCAGCAGGGCGGGAGGGAACAATGAGCAGTTCTTC
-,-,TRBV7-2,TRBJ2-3,CASSLQGRASTDTQYF,TGTGCCAGCAGCCTACAGGGACGTGCTAGCACAGATACGCAGTATTTT
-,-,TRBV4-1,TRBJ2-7,CASSQARGGAYEQYF,TGCGCCAGCAGCCAAGCTAGGGGGGGGGCGTACGAGCAGTACTTC
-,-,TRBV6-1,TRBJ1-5,CASSEYGARQPQHF,TGTGCCAGCAGTGAATATGGGGCACGGCAGCCCCAGCATTTT
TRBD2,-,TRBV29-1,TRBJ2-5,CSAPGGETQYF,TGCAGCGCCCCGGGGGGGGAGACCCAGTACTTC
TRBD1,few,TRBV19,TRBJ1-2,CASTPGQTSAGYTF,TGTGCCAGTACCCCGGGACAGACTTCCGCGGGCTACACCTTC
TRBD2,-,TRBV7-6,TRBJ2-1,CASSPGTTYNEQFF,TGTGCCAGCAGTCCCGGGACTACCTACAATGAGCAGTTCTTC
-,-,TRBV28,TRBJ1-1,CASSFVRTEAFF,TGTGCCAGCAGTTTCGTCCGGACTGAAGCTTTCTTT
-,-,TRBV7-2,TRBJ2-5,CASSLALPRKTQYF,TGTGCCAGCAGCTTAGCGCTTCCAAGGAAGACCCAGTACTTC
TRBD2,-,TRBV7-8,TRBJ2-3,CASSLWTSGSSNTQYF,TGTGCCAGCAGCTTATGGACTAGCGGGAGTTCAAATACGCAGTATTTT
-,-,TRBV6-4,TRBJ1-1,CASSYSVRGVNTEAFF,TGTGCCAGCAGTTACAGTGTTAGGGGTGTGAACACTGAAGCTTTCTTT
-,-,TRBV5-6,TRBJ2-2,CASSLPGTGELFF,TGTGCCAGCAGCTTACCAGGCACCGGGGAGCTGTTTTTT
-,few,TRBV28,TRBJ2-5,CASSLLQTREETQYF,TGTGCCAGCAGTTTACTACAAACCCGGGAAGAGACCCAGTACTTC
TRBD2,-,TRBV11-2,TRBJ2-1,CASSDGTSGRKDNEQFF,TGTGCCAGCAGCGACGGGACTAGCGGCCGGAAAGACAATGAGCAGTTCTTC
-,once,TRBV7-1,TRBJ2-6,CASSHDERGQSRANVLTF,TGTGCCAGCAGCCACGATGAACGAGGACAAAGTCGGGCCAACGTCCTGACTTTC
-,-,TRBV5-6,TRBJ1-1,CASSLGLGGNTEAFF,TGTGCCAGCAGCTTGGGGTTAGGGGGGAACACTGAAGCTTTCTTT
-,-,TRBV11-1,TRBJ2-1,CASSLGGSYNEQFF,TGTGCCAGCAGCTTAGGGGGATCCTACAATGAGCAGTTCTTC
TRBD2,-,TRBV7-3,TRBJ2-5,CASRAGGEETQYF,TGTGCCAGCAGAGCGGGAGGGGAAGAGACCCAGTACTTC
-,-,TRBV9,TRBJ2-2,CASSPTLGPPSGELFF,TGTGCCAGCAGCCCCACTCTGGGACCGCCTTCCGGGGAGCTGTTTTTT
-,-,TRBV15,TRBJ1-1,CATSSDTVATEAFF,TGTGCCACCAGCAGCGATACCGTGGCAACTGAAGCTTTCTTT
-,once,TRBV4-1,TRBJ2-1,CASSQVGGVILNEQFF,TGCGCCAGCAGCCAAGTGGGAGGCGTAATCCTCAATGAGCAGTTCTTC
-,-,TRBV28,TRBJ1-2,CASSYRVYGYTF,TGTGCCAGCAGTTACAGGGTCTATGGCTACACCTTC
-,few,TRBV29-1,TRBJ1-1,CSVERTDTTEAFF,TGCAGCGTTGAGAGGACGGATACGACTGAAGCTTTCTTT
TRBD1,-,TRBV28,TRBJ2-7,CASSSDLGTGREQYF,TGTGCCAGCAGTTCGGACTTAGGGACAGGGAGGGAGCAGTACTTC
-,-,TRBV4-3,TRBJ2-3,CASSQALGQSLTDTQYF,TGCGCCAGCAGCCAAGCTCTTGGACAGTCACTCACAGATACGCAGTATTTT
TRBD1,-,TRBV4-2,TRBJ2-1,CASSHQQGTAYNEQFF,TGTGCCAGCAGCCACCAACAGGGGACCGCCTACAATGAGCAGTTCTTC
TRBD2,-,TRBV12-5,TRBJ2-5,CASGEIPDGTSGEKETQYF,TGTGCTAGTGGTGAGATCCCGGACGGGACTAGCGGAGAAAAAGAGACCCAGTACTTC